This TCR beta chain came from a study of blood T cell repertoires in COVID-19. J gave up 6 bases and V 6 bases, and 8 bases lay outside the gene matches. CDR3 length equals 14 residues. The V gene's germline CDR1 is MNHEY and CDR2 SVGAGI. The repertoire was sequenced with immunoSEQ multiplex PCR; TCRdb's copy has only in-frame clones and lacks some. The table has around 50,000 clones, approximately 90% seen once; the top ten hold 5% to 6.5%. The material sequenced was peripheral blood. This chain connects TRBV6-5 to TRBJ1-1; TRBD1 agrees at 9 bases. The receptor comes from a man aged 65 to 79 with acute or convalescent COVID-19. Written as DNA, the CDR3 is TGTGCCAGCAGCCTCGGGACAGGGCATCCTGAAGCTTTCTTT. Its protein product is CASSLGTGHPEAFF.